This is a list of T cell receptor beta chains from one sample in a study of T cell changes during pregnancy in multiple sclerosis. The table came from immunoSEQ multiplex PCR; TCRdb's copy has only in-frame clones and leaves some out. The sample holds under 110,000 clones; 75% to 95% are singletons and the top ten take less than 2%. The starting material was peripheral blood, obtained before pregnancy. The receptors derive from a female donor with multiple sclerosis, enrolled in a pregnancy study. Each CDR3 is given with its conserved first and last residue. The order of the fields is D gene, V gene, clone size, J gene, CDR3 length, CDR3 protein, CDR3 DNA. A D gene is named only where the DNA matches it firmly. A row's size may be missing; if present it is once, few, many or a size class.

D gene: -
V gene: TRBV30
clone size: -
J gene: TRBJ2-1
CDR3 length: 16
CDR3 protein: CAWSVQRTTDYNEQFF
CDR3 DNA: TGTGCCTGGAGTGTACAAAGGACTACGGACTACAATGAGCAGTTCTTC

D gene: -
V gene: TRBV5-1
clone size: -
J gene: TRBJ1-1
CDR3 length: 13
CDR3 protein: CASSFGGTTEAFF
CDR3 DNA: TGCGCCAGCAGCTTCGGCGGGACCACTGAAGCTTTCTTT

D gene: -
V gene: TRBV19
clone size: -
J gene: TRBJ1-3
CDR3 length: 13
CDR3 protein: CASSTLSGNTIYF
CDR3 DNA: TGTGCCAGTAGTACCCTATCGGGAAACACCATATATTTT

D gene: -
V gene: TRBV11-3
clone size: once
J gene: TRBJ1-1
CDR3 length: 15
CDR3 protein: CASSKRASLNTEAFF
CDR3 DNA: TGTGCCAGCAGCAAACGCGCAAGTTTGAACACTGAAGCTTTCTTT

D gene: TRBD1
V gene: TRBV2
clone size: -
J gene: TRBJ2-1
CDR3 length: 13
CDR3 protein: CASLGRETGEQFF
CDR3 DNA: TGTGCCAGCTTGGGTAGGGAGACAGGGGAACAGTTCTTC

D gene: -
V gene: TRBV7-2
clone size: -
J gene: TRBJ2-2
CDR3 length: 15
CDR3 protein: CASSFPGHNTGELFF
CDR3 DNA: TGTGCCAGCAGCTTCCCGGGACATAACACCGGGGAGCTGTTTTTT

D gene: -
V gene: TRBV6-1
clone size: -
J gene: TRBJ1-5
CDR3 length: 15
CDR3 protein: CASSRLMGAGQPQHF
CDR3 DNA: TGTGCCAGCTCCAGACTGATGGGTGCAGGGCAGCCCCAGCATTTT

D gene: -
V gene: TRBV6-1
clone size: few
J gene: TRBJ1-4
CDR3 length: 15
CDR3 protein: CASRTGSTTNEKLFF
CDR3 DNA: TGTGCCAGCAGAACAGGGTCGACAACTAATGAAAAACTGTTTTTT

D gene: TRBD1
V gene: TRBV28
clone size: once
J gene: TRBJ1-1
CDR3 length: 14
CDR3 protein: CASTPGQVNTEAFF
CDR3 DNA: TGTGCCAGCACCCCGGGACAGGTGAACACTGAAGCTTTCTTT

D gene: TRBD2
V gene: TRBV11-2
clone size: few
J gene: TRBJ2-1
CDR3 length: 18
CDR3 protein: CASSPLAGGTSSYNEQFF
CDR3 DNA: TGTGCCAGCAGCCCTCTAGCGGGGGGCACAAGCTCCTACAATGAGCAGTTCTTC

D gene: -
V gene: TRBV5-1
clone size: once
J gene: TRBJ2-5
CDR3 length: 14
CDR3 protein: CASTLSTGGETQYF
CDR3 DNA: TGCGCCAGCACCCTTTCGACAGGTGGAGAGACCCAGTACTTC

D gene: TRBD1
V gene: TRBV27
clone size: once
J gene: TRBJ1-2
CDR3 length: 16
CDR3 protein: CASSTRDRGLGYGYTF
CDR3 DNA: TGTGCCAGCAGCACTCGGGACAGGGGGCTCGGCTATGGCTACACCTTC

D gene: -
V gene: TRBV4-1
clone size: -
J gene: TRBJ1-2
CDR3 length: 14
CDR3 protein: CASSQAMSGPGYTF
CDR3 DNA: TGCGCCAGCAGCCAAGCCATGAGCGGCCCTGGCTACACCTTC

D gene: -
V gene: TRBV28
clone size: few
J gene: TRBJ1-4
CDR3 length: 15
CDR3 protein: CASSYGQGAREKLFF
CDR3 DNA: TGTGCCAGCAGTTATGGGCAAGGGGCTAGAGAAAAACTGTTTTTT

D gene: -
V gene: TRBV21-1
clone size: once
J gene: TRBJ2-1
CDR3 length: 17
CDR3 protein: CASRTSGRSFSENEQFF
CDR3 DNA: TGTGCCAGCCGGACTAGCGGGAGGTCTTTTTCTGAGAATGAGCAGTTCTTC